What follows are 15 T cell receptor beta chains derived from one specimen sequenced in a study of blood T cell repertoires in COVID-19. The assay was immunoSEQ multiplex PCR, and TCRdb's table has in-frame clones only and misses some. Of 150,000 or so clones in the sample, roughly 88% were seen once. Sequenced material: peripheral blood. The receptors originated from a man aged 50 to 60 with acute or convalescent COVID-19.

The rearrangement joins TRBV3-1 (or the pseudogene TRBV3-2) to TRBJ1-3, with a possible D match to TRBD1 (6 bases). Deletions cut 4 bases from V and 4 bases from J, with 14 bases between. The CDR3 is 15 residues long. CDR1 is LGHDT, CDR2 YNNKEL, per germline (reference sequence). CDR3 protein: CASSLWGQGGNTIYF. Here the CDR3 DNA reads TGTGCCAGCAGCCTCTGGGGGCAGGGGGGAAACACCATATATTTT.

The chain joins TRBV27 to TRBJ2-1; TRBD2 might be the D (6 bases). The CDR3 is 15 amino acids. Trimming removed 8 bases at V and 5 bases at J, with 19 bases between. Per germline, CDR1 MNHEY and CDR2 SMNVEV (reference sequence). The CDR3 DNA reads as TGTGCCAGCTTGGACCCGCGACTAGGGCACAATGAGCAGTTCTTC. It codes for CASLDPRLGHNEQFF.

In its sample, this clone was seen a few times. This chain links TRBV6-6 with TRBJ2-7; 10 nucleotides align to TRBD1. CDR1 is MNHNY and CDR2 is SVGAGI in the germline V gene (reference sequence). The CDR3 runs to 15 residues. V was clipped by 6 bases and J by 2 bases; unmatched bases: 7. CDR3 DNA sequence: TGTGCCAGCAGGGATGGGACAGGGGCGACCTACGAGCAGTACTTC. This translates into CASRDGTGATYEQYF.

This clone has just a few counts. The CDR3 reads CASSLVGDSEAFF. The CDR3 DNA follows: TGTGCCAGCAGCTTAGTTGGGGACAGTGAAGCTTTCTTT. V is TRBV7-9 and J is TRBJ1-1; 7 bases line up with TRBD1. Germline CDR1 and CDR2: SEHNR and FQNEAQ (reference sequence). Trimming at V came to 1 base and at J to 7 bases, leaving 3 bases not matched to a gene. The CDR3 extends over 13 amino acids.

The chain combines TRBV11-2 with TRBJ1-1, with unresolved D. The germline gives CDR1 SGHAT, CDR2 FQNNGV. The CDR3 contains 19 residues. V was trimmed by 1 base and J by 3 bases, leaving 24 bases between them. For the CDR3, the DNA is TGTGCCAGCAGCTTAGCTCGCGGCAGACGGCCTGGGGAGGACACTGAAGCTTTCTTT. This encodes CASSLARGRRPGEDTEAFF. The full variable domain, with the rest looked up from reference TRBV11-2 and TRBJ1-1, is EAGVAQSPRYKIIEKRQSVAFWCNPISGHATLYWYQQILGQGPKLLIQFQNNGVVDDSQLPKDRFSAERLKGVDSTLKIQPAKLEDSAVYLCASSLARGRRPGEDTEAFFGQGTRLTVV.

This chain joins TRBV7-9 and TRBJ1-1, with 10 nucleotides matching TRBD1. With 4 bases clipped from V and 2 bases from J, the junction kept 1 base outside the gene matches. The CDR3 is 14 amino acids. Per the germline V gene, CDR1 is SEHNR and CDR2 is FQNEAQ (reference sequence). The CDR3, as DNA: TGTGCCAGCAGCTGGGACAGGGGCAACACTGAAGCTTTCTTT. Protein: CASSWDRGNTEAFF.

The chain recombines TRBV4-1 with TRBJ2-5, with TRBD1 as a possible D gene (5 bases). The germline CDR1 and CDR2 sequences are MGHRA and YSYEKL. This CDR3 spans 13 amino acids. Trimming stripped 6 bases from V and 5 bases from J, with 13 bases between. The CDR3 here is CASRARAGETQYF. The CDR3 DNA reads TGCGCCAGCAGGGCCAGGGCTGGGGAGACCCAGTACTTC.

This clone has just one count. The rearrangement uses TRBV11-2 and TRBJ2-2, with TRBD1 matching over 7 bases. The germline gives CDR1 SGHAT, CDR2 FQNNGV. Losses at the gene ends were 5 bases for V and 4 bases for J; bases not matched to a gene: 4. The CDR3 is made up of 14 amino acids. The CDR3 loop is CASSRQGTTGELFF. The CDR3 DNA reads TGTGCCAGCAGCCGACAGGGAACCACCGGGGAGCTGTTTTTT.

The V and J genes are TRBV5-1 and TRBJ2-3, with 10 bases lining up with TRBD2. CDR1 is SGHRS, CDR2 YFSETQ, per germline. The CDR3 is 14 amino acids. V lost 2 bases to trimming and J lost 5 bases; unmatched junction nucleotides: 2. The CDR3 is CASSFGLAEDTQYF. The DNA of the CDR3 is TGCGCCAGCAGCTTCGGACTAGCGGAAGATACGCAGTATTTT.

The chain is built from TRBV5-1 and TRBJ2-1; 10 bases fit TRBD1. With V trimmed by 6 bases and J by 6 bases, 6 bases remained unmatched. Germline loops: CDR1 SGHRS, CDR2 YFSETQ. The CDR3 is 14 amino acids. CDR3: CASKGDRGFNEQFF. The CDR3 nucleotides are TGCGCCAGCAAGGGGGACAGGGGTTTCAATGAGCAGTTCTTC.

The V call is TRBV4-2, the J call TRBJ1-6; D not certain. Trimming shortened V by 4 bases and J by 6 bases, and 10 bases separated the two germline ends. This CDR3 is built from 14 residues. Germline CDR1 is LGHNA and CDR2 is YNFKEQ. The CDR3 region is CASSLQELNSPLHF. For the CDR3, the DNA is TGTGCCAGCAGCCTGCAAGAGCTTAATTCACCCCTCCACTTT.

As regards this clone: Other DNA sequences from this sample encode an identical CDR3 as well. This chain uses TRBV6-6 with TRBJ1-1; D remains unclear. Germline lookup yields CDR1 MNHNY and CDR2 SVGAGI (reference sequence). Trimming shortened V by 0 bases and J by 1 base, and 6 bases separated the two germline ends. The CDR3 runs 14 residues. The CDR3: CASSYSGGNTEAFF. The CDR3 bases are TGTGCCAGCAGTTACTCGGGAGGGAACACTGAAGCTTTCTTT.

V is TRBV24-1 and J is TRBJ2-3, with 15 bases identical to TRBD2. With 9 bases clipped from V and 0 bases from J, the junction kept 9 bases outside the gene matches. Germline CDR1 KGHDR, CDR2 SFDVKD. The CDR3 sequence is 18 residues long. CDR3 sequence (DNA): TGTGCCACCGCCCCAGGGACTAGCGGGGGGACTAGCACAGATACGCAGTATTTT. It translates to CATAPGTSGGTSTDTQYF.

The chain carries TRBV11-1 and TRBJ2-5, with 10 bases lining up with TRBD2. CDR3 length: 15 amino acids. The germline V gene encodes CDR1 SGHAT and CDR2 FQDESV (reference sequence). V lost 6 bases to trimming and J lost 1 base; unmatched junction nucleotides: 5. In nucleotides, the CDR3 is TGTGCCAGCAGGCCGACTAGCGGGCGCCAAGAGACCCAGTACTTC. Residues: CASRPTSGRQETQYF.

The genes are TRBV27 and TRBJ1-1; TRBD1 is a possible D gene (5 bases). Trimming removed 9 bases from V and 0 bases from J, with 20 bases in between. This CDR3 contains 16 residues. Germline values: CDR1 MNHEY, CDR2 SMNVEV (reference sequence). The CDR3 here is CASRRGIASMNTEAFF. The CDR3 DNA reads TGTGCCAGTAGGAGGGGTATTGCCTCCATGAACACTGAAGCTTTCTTT.